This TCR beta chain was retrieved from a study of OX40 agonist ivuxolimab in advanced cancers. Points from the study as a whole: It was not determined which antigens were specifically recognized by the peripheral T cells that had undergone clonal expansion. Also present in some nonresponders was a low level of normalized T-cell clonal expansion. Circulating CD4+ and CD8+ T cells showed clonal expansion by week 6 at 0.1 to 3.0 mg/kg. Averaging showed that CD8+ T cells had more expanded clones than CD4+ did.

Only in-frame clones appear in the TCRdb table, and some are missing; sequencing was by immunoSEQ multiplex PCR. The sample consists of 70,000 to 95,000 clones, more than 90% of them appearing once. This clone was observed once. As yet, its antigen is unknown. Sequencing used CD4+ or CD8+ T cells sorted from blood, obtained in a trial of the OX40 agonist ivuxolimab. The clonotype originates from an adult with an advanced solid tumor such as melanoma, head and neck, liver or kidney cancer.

DNA of the CDR3: TGTGCCAGTAGTATAAGGGCCCATCCCAATGAGCAGTTCTTC. Translating it yields CASSIRAHPNEQFF. The V and J genes are TRBV19 and TRBJ2-1; D gene uncertain. The CDR3 is 14 amino acids. From germline, CDR1 is LNHDA and CDR2 SQIVND (reference sequence). V lost 2 bases to trimming and J lost 6 bases, with 11 bases between them. Using reference TRBV19 and TRBJ2-1 for the parts outside the CDR3, the full variable domain is DGGITQSPKYLFRKEGQNVTLSCEQNLNHDAMYWYRQDPGQGLRLIYYSQIVNDFQKGDIAEGYSVSREKKESFPLTVTSAQKNPTAFYLCASSIRAHPNEQFFGPGTRLTVL.